This is a list of T cell receptor beta chains from one sample in a study of monozygotic twins with inflammatory bowel disease. TCRdb reanalyzed the 5' RACE reads, giving one entry per CDR3 protein sequence and no DNA. Its clone listing holds 400,000 to 500,000 distinct CDR3 sequences. The specimen was blood. These receptors were collected from a human donor with ulcerative colitis or Crohn's disease, or a healthy co-twin of an affected twin (not recorded which). The CDR3 runs from the conserved cysteine through the conserved F or W.

TRBJ1-5,TRBV12-3/TRBV12-4,CASSPPREGKVNQPQHF
TRBJ2-7,TRBV20-1,CSARGLLGRRAGAEQYF
TRBJ1-5,TRBV4-3,CASSQDPNSNQPQHF
TRBJ1-2,TRBV19,CASSAPIQGYGYTF
TRBJ2-7,TRBV7-9,CATIRGGDPYEQYF
TRBJ2-1,TRBV11-2,CASSFDREGEQFF
TRBJ2-3,TRBV11-2,CASSLFGTGYTDTQYF
TRBJ2-2,TRBV10-3,CAISDGLGELFF
TRBJ2-2,TRBV5-1,CASSGTGSNTGELFF
TRBJ1-3,TRBV29-1,CSVEDEKAGNTIYF
TRBJ1-2,TRBV6-5,CASSYRDSYGYTF
TRBJ2-5,TRBV3-1,CASSQERFSGETQYF
TRBJ1-4,TRBV7-9,CASSPRQGRAYEKLFF
TRBJ1-4,TRBV20-1,CSAREAGTNNEKLFF
TRBJ1-2,TRBV29-1,CSVEGTTNYGYTF